These 15 T cell receptor beta chains came from one sample sequenced in a study of shared clonotypes between healthy human individuals. Some clones are missing from TCRdb's copy, which holds only in-frame ones; the method was immunoSEQ multiplex PCR. The sample records about 2.1 million clones, around 93% being singletons. Naive CD8 cells, CD45RO-negative and positively selected for CCR7, excluded terminally differentiated effector memory CD45RA+ cells. The specimen sequenced was naive CD8+ T cells from PBMCs. The source is a man between 18 and 35 years old in good health. Some clones in this sample may be carry-over from other donors' samples.

The J gene is TRBJ2-5, the V gene TRBV27; D uncertain. The CDR3 extends over 14 amino acids. The germline CDR1 and CDR2 sequences are MNHEY and SMNVEV (reference sequence). V dropped 4 bases and J dropped 1 base, with 10 bases sitting between them. CDR3 region: CASSSRPRQETQYF. CDR3 coding DNA: TGTGCCAGCAGTTCCCGACCCCGCCAAGAGACCCAGTACTTC.

CDR3 sequence: CASIRGRISYNEQFF. The CDR3 bases are TGTGCCAGCATAAGGGGGAGGATTTCCTACAATGAGCAGTTCTTC. The chain uses TRBV28 and TRBJ2-1; the D gene could be TRBD1 or TRBD2 (6 bases each). This CDR3 spans 15 amino acids. Germline CDR1 is MDHEN and CDR2 is SYDVKM. Between the trimmed V and J ends, which lost 7 bases and 1 base, there was a span of 14 bases.

This chain links TRBV5-1 with TRBJ1-3; D call uncertain. Trimming removed 2 bases from V and 2 bases from J, with 14 bases in between. The CDR3 sequence is 16 residues long. Per germline, CDR1 SGHRS and CDR2 YFSETQ. The CDR3 here is CASSLNVEEPGNTIYF. CDR3 nucleotides: TGCGCCAGCAGCTTAAATGTAGAGGAGCCTGGAAACACCATATATTTT. Full variable domain (rest looked up from reference TRBV5-1 and TRBJ1-3): KAGVTQTPRYLIKTRGQQVTLSCSPISGHRSVSWYQQTPGQGLQFLFEYFSETQRNKGNFPGRFSGRQFSNSRSEMNVSTLELGDSALYLCASSLNVEEPGNTIYFGEGSWLTVV.

The rearrangement uses TRBV27 and TRBJ2-1; 8 positions agree with TRBD1. The CDR3 loop spans 14 amino acids. The ends lost 4 bases at V and 6 bases at J; junction bases unmatched: 5. Germline V gene data show CDR1 as MNHEY and CDR2 as SMNVEV (reference sequence). The CDR3 bases are TGTGCCAGCAGTTACAGACAGGGGTTCAATGAGCAGTTCTTC. Protein product: CASSYRQGFNEQFF.

The V gene is TRBV28, the J gene TRBJ2-7; D is perhaps TRBD2 (6 bases). CDR3 length: 14 residues. Trimming shortened V by 3 bases and J by 5 bases, and 14 bases separated the two germline ends. In germline, CDR1 is MDHEN, CDR2 SYDVKM. CDR3: CASSFLRESDEQYF. CDR3 coding DNA: TGTGCCAGCAGTTTTTTGCGGGAATCGGACGAGCAGTACTTC.

The chain links TRBV30 to TRBJ2-4; 12 bases match TRBD2. The CDR3 length is 21 residues. Germline V CDR1 and CDR2: GTSNPN, SVGIG (reference sequence). Unmatched junction bases numbered 16, after V lost 0 bases and J lost 1 base. CDR3 DNA: TGTGCCTGGAGTGTAGGGAGACTAGCGGGAGCCTCTCCCCTCGCCAAAAACATTCAGTACTTC. This sequence encodes CAWSVGRLAGASPLAKNIQYF.

This clone was observed once. V and J are TRBV27 and TRBJ2-7; 8 positions match TRBD1. The ends lost 6 bases at V and 3 bases at J; junction bases unmatched: 13. This CDR3 contains 16 residues. The germline V gene encodes CDR1 MNHEY and CDR2 SMNVEV (reference sequence). For the CDR3, the DNA is TGTGCCAGCAGCCCGGACAGGGCTTCAACCAACTACGAGCAGTACTTC. This gives the protein CASSPDRASTNYEQYF.

This clone was detected once. The chain is built from TRBV5-5 and TRBJ2-7, with TRBD2 identical over 11 bases. J lost 3 bases, V lost 3 bases, and 2 bases had no gene match. From germline, CDR1 is SGHKS and CDR2 YYEKEE (reference sequence). This CDR3 comprises 14 residues. The CDR3 is CASSYSGRDYEQYF. CDR3 sequence (DNA): TGTGCCAGCAGCTATAGCGGGAGGGACTACGAGCAGTACTTC.

This clone was observed a single time. V gene TRBV4-1 combines with J gene TRBJ2-7, with 9 bases aligning to TRBD1. J was trimmed by 5 bases and V by 4 bases; bases with no gene match: 9. Germline loops: CDR1 MGHRA, CDR2 YSYEKL. The CDR3 extends over 15 amino acids. This chain's CDR3 is CASSLNPGQGNEQYF. CDR3 sequence (DNA): TGCGCCAGCAGCCTTAACCCGGGACAGGGAAACGAGCAGTACTTC.

This sequence joins TRBV7-9 and TRBJ2-7; 7 nucleotides agree with TRBD1. The V gene's germline CDR1 is SEHNR and CDR2 FQNEAQ (reference sequence). V was clipped by 5 bases and J by 3 bases; unmatched bases: 4. CDR3 length: 13 amino acids. In nucleotides, the CDR3 is TGTGCCAGCAGCCAAGGACAGGACTACGAGCAGTACTTC. Protein sequence: CASSQGQDYEQYF. Combining the CDR3 with reference TRBV7-9 and TRBJ2-7 gives the whole variable domain DTGVSQNPRHKITKRGQNVTFRCDPISEHNRLYWYRQTLGQGPEFLTYFQNEAQLEKSRLLSDRFSAERPKGSFSTLEIQRTEQGDSAMYLCASSQGQDYEQYFGPGTRLTVT.

Note on this clone: Other DNA variants within this sample encode the same CDR3. V gene TRBV7-9 combines with J gene TRBJ2-7; no reliable D call. With 4 bases removed from V and 5 bases from J, the gap between germline ends came to 9 bases. Per the germline V gene, CDR1 is SEHNR and CDR2 is FQNEAQ (reference sequence). The CDR3 is 12 amino acids. The CDR3 nucleotides read TGTGCCAGCAGCTCATATCGGGACGAGCAGTACTTC. Translating gives CASSSYRDEQYF.

This sequence joins TRBV5-6 and TRBJ1-2, with TRBD1 identical over 8 bases. Unmatched junction bases numbered 19, after V lost 7 bases and J lost 5 bases. The germline CDR1 and CDR2 sequences are SGHDT and YYEEEE. This CDR3 comprises 17 residues. The CDR3 loop reads CASAEYRQGSPGYGYTF. The CDR3 bases are TGTGCCAGCGCCGAATACCGACAGGGGAGCCCGGGTTATGGCTACACCTTC.

This clone was seen once. This sequence joins TRBV7-9 and TRBJ2-7, with D tentatively TRBD1 (6 bases). Germline CDR1 and CDR2: SEHNR and FQNEAQ (reference sequence). The CDR3 is 15 amino acids. V lost 5 bases, J lost 0 bases, and 14 bases lay in between. The CDR3 nucleotides are TGTGCCAGCAGCCTGGCACAGGGTGGCTCCTACGAGCAGTACTTC. Protein sequence: CASSLAQGGSYEQYF.

This sequence joins TRBV19 and TRBJ2-1; 7 bases line up with TRBD2. The germline CDR1 and CDR2 sequences are LNHDA and SQIVND (reference sequence). The CDR3 length is 15 residues. V shed 7 bases, J shed 0 bases, and the junction held 6 bases outside the gene matches. DNA for the CDR3: TGTGCCAGTAAGGAGCGGGATAGCTCCTACAATGAGCAGTTCTTC. Protein: CASKERDSSYNEQFF.

The V and J genes are TRBV7-8 and TRBJ2-3; unclear D gene. CDR3 length: 13 residues. V was cut by 5 bases and J by 7 bases, with 13 bases left in between. Germline V gives CDR1 SGHVS, CDR2 FQNEAQ. The CDR3 nucleotides are TGTGCCAGCAGCCCCCCTTTGTTGCATACGCAGTATTTT. This encodes CASSPPLLHTQYF. Combining the CDR3 with reference TRBV7-8 and TRBJ2-3 gives the whole variable domain GAGVSQSPRYKVAKRGQDVALRCDPISGHVSLFWYQQALGQGPEFLTYFQNEAQLDKSGLPSDRFFAERPEGSVSTLKIQRTQQEDSAVYLCASSPPLLHTQYFGPGTRLTVL.